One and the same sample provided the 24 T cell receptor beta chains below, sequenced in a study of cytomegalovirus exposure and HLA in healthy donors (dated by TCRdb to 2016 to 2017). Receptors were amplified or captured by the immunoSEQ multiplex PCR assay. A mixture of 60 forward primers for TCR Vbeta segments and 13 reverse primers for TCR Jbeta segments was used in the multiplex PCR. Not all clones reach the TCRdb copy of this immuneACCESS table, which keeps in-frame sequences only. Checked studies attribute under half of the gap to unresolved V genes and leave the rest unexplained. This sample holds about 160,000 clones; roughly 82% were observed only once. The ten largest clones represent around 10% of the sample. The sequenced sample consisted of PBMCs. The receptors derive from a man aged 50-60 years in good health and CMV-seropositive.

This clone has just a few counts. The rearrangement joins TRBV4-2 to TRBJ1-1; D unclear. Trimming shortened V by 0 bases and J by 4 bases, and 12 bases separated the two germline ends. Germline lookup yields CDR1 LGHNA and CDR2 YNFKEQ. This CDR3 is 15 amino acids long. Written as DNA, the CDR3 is TGTGCCAGCAGCCAAGATCTCGGTCGTGTCACTGAAGCTTTCTTT. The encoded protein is CASSQDLGRVTEAFF.

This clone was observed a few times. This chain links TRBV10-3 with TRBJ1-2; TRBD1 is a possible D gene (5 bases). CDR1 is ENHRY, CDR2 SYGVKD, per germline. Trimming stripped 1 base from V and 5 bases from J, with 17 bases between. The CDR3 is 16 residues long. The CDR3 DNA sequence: TGTGCCATCAGTGAGTATACCCCAGGGAATGGATATGGCTACACCTTC. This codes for CAISEYTPGNGYGYTF.

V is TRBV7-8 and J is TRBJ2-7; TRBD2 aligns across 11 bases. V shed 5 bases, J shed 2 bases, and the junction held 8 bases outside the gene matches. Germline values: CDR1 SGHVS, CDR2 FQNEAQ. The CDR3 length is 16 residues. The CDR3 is CASSAKSTSGAYEQYF. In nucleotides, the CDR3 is TGTGCCAGCAGCGCAAAGTCGACTAGCGGGGCCTACGAGCAGTACTTC.

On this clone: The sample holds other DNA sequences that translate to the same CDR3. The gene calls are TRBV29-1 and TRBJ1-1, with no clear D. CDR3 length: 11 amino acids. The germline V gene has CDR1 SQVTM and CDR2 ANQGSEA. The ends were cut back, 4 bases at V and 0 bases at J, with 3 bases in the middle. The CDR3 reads CSVAVNTEAFF. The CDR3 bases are TGCAGCGTTGCAGTGAACACTGAAGCTTTCTTT.

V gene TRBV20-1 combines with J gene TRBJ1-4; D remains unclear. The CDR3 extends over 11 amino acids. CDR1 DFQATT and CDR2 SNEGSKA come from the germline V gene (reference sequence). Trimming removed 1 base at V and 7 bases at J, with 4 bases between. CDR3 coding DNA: TGCAGTGCTAGAGTCAGTGAAAAACTGTTTTTT. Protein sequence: CSARVSEKLFF.

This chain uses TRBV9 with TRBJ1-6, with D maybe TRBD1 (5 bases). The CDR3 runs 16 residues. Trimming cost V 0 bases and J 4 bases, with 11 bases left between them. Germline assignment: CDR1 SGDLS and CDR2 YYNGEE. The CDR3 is CASSVASGRYNSPLHF. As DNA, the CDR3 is TGTGCCAGCAGCGTAGCTTCAGGGCGATATAATTCACCCCTCCACTTT. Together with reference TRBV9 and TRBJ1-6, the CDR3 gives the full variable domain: DSGVTQTPKHLITATGQRVTLRCSPRSGDLSVYWYQQSLDQGLQFLIQYYNGEERAKGNILERFSAQQFPDLHSELNLSSLELGDSALYFCASSVASGRYNSPLHFGNGTRLTVT.

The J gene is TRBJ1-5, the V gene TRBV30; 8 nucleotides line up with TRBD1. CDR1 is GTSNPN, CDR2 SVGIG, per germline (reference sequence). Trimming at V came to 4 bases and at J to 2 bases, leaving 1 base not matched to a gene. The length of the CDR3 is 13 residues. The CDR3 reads CAWKTGGNQPQHF. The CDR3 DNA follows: TGTGCCTGGAAGACAGGGGGCAATCAGCCCCAGCATTTT.

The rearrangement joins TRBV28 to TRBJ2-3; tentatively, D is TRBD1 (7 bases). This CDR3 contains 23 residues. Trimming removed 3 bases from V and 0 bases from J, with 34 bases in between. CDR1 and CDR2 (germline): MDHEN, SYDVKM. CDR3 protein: CASSFDAGTALAGIPSSTDTQYF. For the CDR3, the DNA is TGTGCCAGCAGTTTTGACGCCGGGACAGCACTTGCGGGGATACCCTCTAGCACAGATACGCAGTATTTT.

The CDR3 here is CASSPGQGLRVQYF. CDR3 nucleotide sequence: TGTGCCAGCAGTCCGGGACAGGGTCTTAGAGTGCAGTACTTC. The rearrangement uses TRBV28 and TRBJ2-7, with TRBD1 identical over 9 bases. Germline lookup yields CDR1 MDHEN and CDR2 SYDVKM. The CDR3 is made up of 14 amino acids. V dropped 5 bases and J dropped 9; count of bases not matched to a gene: 11.

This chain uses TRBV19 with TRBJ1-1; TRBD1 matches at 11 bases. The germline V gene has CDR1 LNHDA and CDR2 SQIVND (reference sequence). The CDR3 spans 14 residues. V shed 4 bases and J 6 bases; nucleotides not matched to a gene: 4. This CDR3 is CASSKDRGQSEAFF. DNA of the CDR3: TGTGCCAGTAGTAAGGACAGGGGGCAATCTGAAGCTTTCTTT.

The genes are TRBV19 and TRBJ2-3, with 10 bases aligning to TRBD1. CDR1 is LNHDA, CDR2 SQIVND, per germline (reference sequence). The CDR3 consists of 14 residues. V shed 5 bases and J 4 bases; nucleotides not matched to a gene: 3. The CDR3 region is CASSRDRGSDTQYF. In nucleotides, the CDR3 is TGTGCCAGTAGTCGGGACAGGGGCTCAGATACGCAGTATTTT.

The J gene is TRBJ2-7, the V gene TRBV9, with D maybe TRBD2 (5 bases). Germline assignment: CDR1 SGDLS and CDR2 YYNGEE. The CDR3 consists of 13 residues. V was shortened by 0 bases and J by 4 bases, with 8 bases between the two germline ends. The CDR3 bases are TGTGCCAGCAGCGTAGCTGAGGGTTACGAGCAGTACTTC. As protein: CASSVAEGYEQYF.

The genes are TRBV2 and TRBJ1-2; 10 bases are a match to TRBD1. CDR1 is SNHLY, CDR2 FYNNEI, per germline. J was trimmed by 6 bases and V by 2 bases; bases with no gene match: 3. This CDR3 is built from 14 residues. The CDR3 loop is CASSEQGQGNGYTF. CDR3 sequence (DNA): TGTGCCAGCAGTGAACAGGGACAGGGGAATGGCTACACCTTC.

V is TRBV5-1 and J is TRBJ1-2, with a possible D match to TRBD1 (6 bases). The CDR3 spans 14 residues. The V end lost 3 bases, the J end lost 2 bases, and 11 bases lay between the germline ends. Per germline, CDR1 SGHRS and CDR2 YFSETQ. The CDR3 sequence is CASSSTGSNYGYTF. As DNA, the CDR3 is TGCGCCAGCAGCTCAACAGGGAGCAACTATGGCTACACCTTC.

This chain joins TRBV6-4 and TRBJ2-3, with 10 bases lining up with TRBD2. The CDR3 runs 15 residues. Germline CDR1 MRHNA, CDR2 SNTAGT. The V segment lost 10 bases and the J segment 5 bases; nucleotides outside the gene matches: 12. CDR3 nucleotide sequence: TGTGCCACCTCCCGCAGCGGGGGGGCCGGAGATACGCAGTATTTT. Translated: CATSRSGGAGDTQYF.

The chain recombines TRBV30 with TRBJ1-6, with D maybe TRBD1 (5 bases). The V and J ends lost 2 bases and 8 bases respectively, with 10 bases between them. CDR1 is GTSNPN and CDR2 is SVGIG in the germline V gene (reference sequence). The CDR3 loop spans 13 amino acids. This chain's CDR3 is CAWSRGDHSPLHF. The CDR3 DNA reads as TGTGCCTGGAGTAGGGGTGATCATTCACCCCTCCACTTT. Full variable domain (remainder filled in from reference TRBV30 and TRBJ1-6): SQTIHQWPATLVQPVGSPLSLECTVEGTSNPNLYWYRQAAGRGLQLLFYSVGIGQISSEVPQNLSASRPQDRQFILSSKKLLLSDSGFYLCAWSRGDHSPLHFGNGTRLTVT.

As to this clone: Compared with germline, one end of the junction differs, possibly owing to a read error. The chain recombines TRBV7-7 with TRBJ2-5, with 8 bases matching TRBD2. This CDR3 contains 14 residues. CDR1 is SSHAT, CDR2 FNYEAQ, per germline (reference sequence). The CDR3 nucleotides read TGTGCTAGCAGCTCAACTAGCGGAGGGGAGACCCAGTACTTC. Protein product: CASSSTSGGETQYF.

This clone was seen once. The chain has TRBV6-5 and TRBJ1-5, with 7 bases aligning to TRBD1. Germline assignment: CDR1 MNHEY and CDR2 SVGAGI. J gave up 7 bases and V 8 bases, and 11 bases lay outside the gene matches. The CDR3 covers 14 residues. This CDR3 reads CASSTRRGRQPQHF. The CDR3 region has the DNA TGTGCCAGCTCTACGAGAAGGGGGCGGCAGCCCCAGCATTTT.

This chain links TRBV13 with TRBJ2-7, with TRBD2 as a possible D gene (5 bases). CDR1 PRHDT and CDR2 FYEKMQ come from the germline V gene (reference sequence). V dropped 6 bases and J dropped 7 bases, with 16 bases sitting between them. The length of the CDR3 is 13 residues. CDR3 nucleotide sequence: TGTGCCAGCAGGCCGACACCTACGGGAGAGCAGTACTTC. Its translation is CASRPTPTGEQYF.

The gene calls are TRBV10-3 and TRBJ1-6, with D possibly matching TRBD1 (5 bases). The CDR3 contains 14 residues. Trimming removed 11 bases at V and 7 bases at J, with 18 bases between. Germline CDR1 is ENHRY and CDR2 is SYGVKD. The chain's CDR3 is CAGGGGGLNSPLHF. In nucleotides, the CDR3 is TGTGCCGGGGGGGGAGGAGGATTAAATTCACCCCTCCACTTT.

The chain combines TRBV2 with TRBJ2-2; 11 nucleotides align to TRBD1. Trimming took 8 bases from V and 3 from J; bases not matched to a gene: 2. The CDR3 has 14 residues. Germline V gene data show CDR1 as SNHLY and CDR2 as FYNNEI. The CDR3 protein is CASGDRGDTGELFF. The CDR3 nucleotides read TGTGCCAGCGGGGACAGGGGGGACACCGGGGAGCTGTTTTTT.

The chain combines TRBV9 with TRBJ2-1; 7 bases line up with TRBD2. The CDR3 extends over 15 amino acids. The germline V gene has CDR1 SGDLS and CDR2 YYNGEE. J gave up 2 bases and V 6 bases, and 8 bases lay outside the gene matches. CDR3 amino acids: CASNRGREPYNEQFF. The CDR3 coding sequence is TGTGCCAGCAACCGCGGGAGAGAGCCCTACAATGAGCAGTTCTTC.

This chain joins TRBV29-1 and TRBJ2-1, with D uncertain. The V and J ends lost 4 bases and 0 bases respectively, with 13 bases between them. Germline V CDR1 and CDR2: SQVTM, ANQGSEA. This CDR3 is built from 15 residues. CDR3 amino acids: CSVVPEASSYNEQFF. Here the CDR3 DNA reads TGCAGCGTTGTCCCGGAAGCGAGCTCCTACAATGAGCAGTTCTTC.

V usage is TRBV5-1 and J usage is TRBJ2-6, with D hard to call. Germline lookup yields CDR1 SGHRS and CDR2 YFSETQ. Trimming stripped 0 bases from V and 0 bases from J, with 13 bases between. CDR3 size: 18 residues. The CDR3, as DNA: TGCGCCAGCAGCTTGGTCGTGACAATGAGCTCTGGGGCCAACGTCCTGACTTTC. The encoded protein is CASSLVVTMSSGANVLTF. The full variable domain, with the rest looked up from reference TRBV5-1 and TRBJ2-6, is KAGVTQTPRYLIKTRGQQVTLSCSPISGHRSVSWYQQTPGQGLQFLFEYFSETQRNKGNFPGRFSGRQFSNSRSEMNVSTLELGDSALYLCASSLVVTMSSGANVLTFGAGSRLTVL.